Following are 13 T cell receptor beta chains from one sample sequenced in a study of blood T cell repertoires in COVID-19. Profiling relied on immunoSEQ multiplex PCR, and the TCRdb table lists in-frame clones only, not all of them. The sample holds about 180,000 clones; about nine tenths are singletons and the top ten take about 4%. The sample comprised peripheral blood. Every receptor here comes from a woman aged 30 to 39 with acute or convalescent COVID-19.

This chain connects TRBV3-1 (or the pseudogene TRBV3-2) to TRBJ2-6, with a weak D call TRBD1 (5 bases). Germline lookup yields CDR1 LGHDT and CDR2 YNNKEL (reference sequence). Trimming removed 4 bases from V and 3 bases from J, with 10 bases in between. This CDR3 contains 15 residues. This chain's CDR3 is CASSRRQIGANVLTF. For the CDR3, the DNA is TGTGCCAGCAGCCGTCGACAGATTGGGGCCAACGTCCTGACTTTC.

This clone appeared a single time. The rearrangement joins TRBV10-1 to TRBJ1-2; no clear D. The CDR3 loop spans 13 amino acids. CDR1 WNHNN and CDR2 SYGVQD come from the germline V gene (reference sequence). Trimming took 4 bases from V and 2 from J, leaving 8 bases between them. This CDR3 is CASSAGVNYGYTF. CDR3 in DNA: TGCGCCAGCAGTGCCGGGGTCAACTATGGCTACACCTTC.

The count of this clone is one. This sequence joins TRBV3-1 (or the pseudogene TRBV3-2) and TRBJ2-7; D is possibly TRBD2 (5 bases). V lost 8 bases and J lost 1, with 21 bases in between. There are 16 residues in the CDR3. Germline assignment: CDR1 LGHDT and CDR2 YNNKEL (reference sequence). As DNA, the CDR3 is TGTGCCAGCTCAGCCAACCTTGGACTTAATTCCTACGAGCAGTACTTC. Amino acids: CASSANLGLNSYEQYF.

V and J are TRBV11-2 and TRBJ2-7, with TRBD1 matching over 9 bases. This CDR3 region has 15 residues. V gave up 4 bases and J gave up 5 bases; unmatched junction bases: 9. CDR1 and CDR2 from the germline V gene are SGHAT and FQNNGV. The CDR3, as DNA: TGTGCCAGCAGCTGGGGTACAGGGGGCGTGGACGAGCAGTACTTC. This translates into CASSWGTGGVDEQYF.

The chain combines TRBV5-1 with TRBJ2-3, with 8 bases aligning to TRBD2. The V and J ends lost 7 bases and 5 bases, in that order; junction bases with no gene match: 12. CDR3 length: 15 amino acids. Germline V gene data show CDR1 as SGHRS and CDR2 as YFSETQ. CDR3 nucleotides: TGCGCCAGCGAGCGACTAGCGAGTGGGGGAGATACGCAGTATTTT. It codes for CASERLASGGDTQYF.

This clone was recorded only once. The CDR3 DNA is TGTGCCTGGAGTGTTGGTGGACTCATCGAGCAGTACTTC. This translates into CAWSVGGLIEQYF. V usage is TRBV30 and J usage is TRBJ2-7; perhaps TRBD2 as D (5 bases). There are 13 residues in the CDR3. Per the germline V gene, CDR1 is GTSNPN and CDR2 is SVGIG (reference sequence). V was pared by 0 bases and J by 6 bases, with 12 bases between.

By share of the sample, this clone is medium-sized. This CDR3 reads CASSLDPNTEAFF. The CDR3 nucleotides read TGTGCCAGCAGCTTAGATCCTAACACTGAAGCTTTCTTT. The chain is built from TRBV11-2 and TRBJ1-1, with no clear D. This CDR3 region has 13 residues. Trimming shortened V by 0 bases and J by 2 bases, and 4 bases separated the two germline ends. Germline CDR1 and CDR2: SGHAT and FQNNGV.

J is TRBJ2-7 and V is TRBV11-2; D is uncertain. The CDR3 is 12 amino acids. Germline V CDR1 and CDR2: SGHAT, FQNNGV. V was trimmed by 1 base and J by 4 bases, leaving 5 bases between them. The CDR3 loop reads CASSLAPYEQYF. The CDR3 region has the DNA TGTGCCAGCAGCTTAGCCCCTTACGAGCAGTACTTC.

V gene TRBV28 combines with J gene TRBJ2-7; 8 nucleotides agree with TRBD2. The CDR3 has 14 residues. The J segment lost 3 bases and the V segment lost 10 bases, leaving 11 bases of the junction unmatched. CDR1 is MDHEN and CDR2 is SYDVKM in the germline V gene. The CDR3 loop is CATTRGGRSYEQYF. CDR3 sequence (DNA): TGTGCCACCACCCGCGGGGGGAGGAGCTACGAGCAGTACTTC.

In this sample, this clone turned up once. The chain is built from TRBV6-5 and TRBJ2-7; possible D gene TRBD1, 6 bases. Germline-derived CDR1 and CDR2 are MNHEY and SVGAGI. V was shortened by 7 bases and J by 2 bases, with 15 bases between the two germline ends. The CDR3 runs to 14 residues. In DNA form, the CDR3 reads TGTGCCAGCACTTGGGACATTCTAACCTACGAGCAGTACTTC. Residues: CASTWDILTYEQYF.

This sequence joins TRBV5-4 and TRBJ1-1; D is unclear. The V end lost 5 bases, the J end lost 3 bases, and 8 bases lay between the germline ends. This CDR3 is built from 12 residues. CDR1 is SGHNT, CDR2 YYREEE, per germline (reference sequence). CDR3 DNA: TGTGCCAGCAGTTATTCCGACACTGAAGCTTTCTTT. It yields the protein CASSYSDTEAFF.

The CDR3 DNA sequence: TGTGCCAGCAGTGTACAGGGACCCGGGGAGCTGTTTTTT. It specifies CASSVQGPGELFF. The chain is built from TRBV2 and TRBJ2-2, with a tentative D call TRBD1 (6 bases). V was pared by 4 bases and J by 6 bases, with 9 bases between. Germline V gene sequence: CDR1 SNHLY, CDR2 FYNNEI. This CDR3 is built from 13 residues. Full variable domain (remainder filled in from reference TRBV2 and TRBJ2-2): EPEVTQTPSHQVTQMGQEVILRCVPISNHLYFYWYRQILGQKVEFLVSFYNNEISEKSEIFDDQFSVERPDGSNFTLKIRSTKLEDSAMYFCASSVQGPGELFFGEGSRLTVL.

This sequence joins TRBV19 and TRBJ1-2; a weak D match, TRBD1 (6 bases). The CDR3 loop spans 14 amino acids. The V gene's germline CDR1 is LNHDA and CDR2 SQIVND (reference sequence). V dropped 7 bases and J dropped 1 base, with 13 bases sitting between them. The CDR3 DNA reads as TGTGCCAGTAAAGTCCGGGACAATAACTATGGCTACACCTTC. Amino acid sequence: CASKVRDNNYGYTF. The full variable domain, with the rest looked up from reference TRBV19 and TRBJ1-2, is DGGITQSPKYLFRKEGQNVTLSCEQNLNHDAMYWYRQDPGQGLRLIYYSQIVNDFQKGDIAEGYSVSREKKESFPLTVTSAQKNPTAFYLCASKVRDNNYGYTFGSGTRLTVV.